This T cell receptor beta chain was obtained from a study of Tregs in tolerant kidney transplant recipients. Findings and caveats of the study: Tregs expanded with activated donor B cells seemed most donor-specific. The small number of patients limits these findings pending further validation. No direct test of biological reproducibility was done here.

Remarks on this clone: No antigen is known for it.

Unstimulated Tregs (CD4+CD25+CD127-) and CD4+CD25- non-Tregs were sorted from PBMCs. TCRdb's table, derived via immunoSEQ multiplex PCR, lists solely in-frame clones and lacks some. Counted here are more than 90,000 clones, around 94% occurring once; the ten biggest clones make up approximately 0.54%. The CDR3 consists of 16 residues. CDR1 KGHSH and CDR2 LQKENI come from the germline V gene. Losses at the gene ends were 3 bases for V and 3 bases for J; bases not matched to a gene: 9. This receptor was obtained from a human donor in good health. Sequences were obtained from CD4+ T cells from blood. The V gene is TRBV18, the J gene TRBJ1-2; 8 nucleotides align to TRBD1. The CDR3 loop reads CASSPFQGTGDYGYTF. The CDR3 coding sequence is TGTGCCAGCTCACCCTTCCAGGGGACAGGAGACTATGGCTACACCTTC.